This T cell receptor (beta chain) derives from a study of naive and memory T cell subsets. CMV status came from CD4+ T cell IFNgamma after overnight CMV lysate stimulation of fresh PBMCs. Two oligonucleotides, mixed equimolar, formed the beta constant-region primer covering TRBC1 and TRBC2. Nested alpha and beta constant-region primers with the SP2 primer drove four PCR rounds on ligated cDNA. An oligonucleotide with the SP2 primer and a 12-nucleotide UMI was ligated to the cDNA 3' end. TCRdb analysed the UMI-ligation and nested PCR reads with MiXCR anew, one entry per CDR3 protein. The table records about 82,000 distinct CDR3 sequences, approximately 10% of them present only once. This clonotype turned up a few times. Sequencing used naive CD8+ T cells from blood. This TCR was recovered from a human donor in good health.

In DNA, the CDR3 is TGTGCCATCAGTGAGCGATCAAAAACGGGACTAGCGAGTAGCACAGATACGCAGTATTTT. Translation: CAISERSKTGLASSTDTQYF. This rearrangement joins TRBV10-3 to TRBJ2-3; 10 nucleotides line up with TRBD2. Trimming removed 2 bases from V and 0 bases from J; junction bases left unmatched: 14. This CDR3 has 20 amino acids. CDR1 ENHRY and CDR2 SYGVKD come from the germline V gene.